These T cell receptor beta chains were read from a single sample in a study of blood T cell repertoires in COVID-19. Generated by immunoSEQ multiplex PCR, the TCRdb table keeps only in-frame clones and is missing some. The table lists some 380,000 clones, 81% of them singletons. Sequenced: peripheral blood. These receptors came from a human donor with acute or convalescent COVID-19. The donor label of this sample is uncertain. The CDR3 runs from the conserved cysteine through the conserved F or W. The order of the fields is V gene, D gene, J gene, clone size, CDR3 protein, CDR3 DNA. The D gene is left open where the match is weak. Rows may omit the clone size; those that give it use once, few, many or a size class.

>TRBV3-1/TRBV3-2|.|TRBJ1-2|.
CASSRARLRVNEPNYGYTF
TGTGCCAGCAGCCGAGCAAGATTGAGGGTTAACGAGCCTAACTATGGCTACACCTTC
>TRBV5-1|TRBD1|TRBJ2-7|.
CASSSQGANYEQYF
TGCGCCAGCAGCTCCCAGGGGGCTAACTACGAGCAGTACTTC
>TRBV27|.|TRBJ1-5|.
CASSRQYSNQPQHF
TGTGCCAGCAGTAGACAGTATAGCAATCAGCCCCAGCATTTT
>TRBV11-3|TRBD1|TRBJ2-7|.
CASSLRGTGGNEQYF
TGTGCCAGCAGCTTACGTGGGACAGGGGGCAACGAGCAGTACTTC
>TRBV7-9|.|TRBJ2-6|.
CASSHFGAGSSGANVLTF
TGTGCCAGCAGTCACTTTGGGGCAGGCAGCTCTGGGGCCAACGTCCTGACTTTC
>TRBV27|TRBD1|TRBJ1-1|.
CASSDRVLGNTEAFF
TGTGCCAGCAGTGACAGGGTTTTGGGGAACACTGAAGCTTTCTTT
>TRBV7-8|.|TRBJ2-7|once
CASSLVNPVLPWEQYF
TGTGCCAGCAGCTTAGTGAATCCGGTCCTCCCGTGGGAGCAGTACTTC
>TRBV7-6|.|TRBJ1-2|.
CASSLVEGPHGYTF
TGTGCCAGCAGCTTAGTTGAGGGCCCCCATGGCTACACCTTC
>TRBV18|.|TRBJ2-5|.
CASSRGQETQYF
TGTGCCAGCTCAAGGGGACAAGAGACCCAGTACTTC
>TRBV5-6|TRBD1|TRBJ1-1|.
CASSLRAGGWYNTEAFF
TGTGCCAGCAGCTTGAGGGCAGGGGGATGGTATAACACTGAAGCTTTCTTT
>TRBV18|TRBD1|TRBJ1-1|once
CASSPVGFAGGHTEAFF
TGTGCCAGCTCACCAGTTGGCTTTGCAGGGGGGCACACTGAAGCTTTCTTT
>TRBV5-1|.|TRBJ1-4|.
CASSQGAVVGNEKLFF
TGCGCCAGCAGCCAAGGAGCGGTGGTGGGTAATGAAAAACTGTTTTTT
>TRBV5-1|.|TRBJ2-7|few
CASSLDRVEQYF
TGCGCCAGCAGCTTGGACAGGGTCGAGCAGTACTTC
>TRBV12-3/TRBV12-4|TRBD1|TRBJ1-5|.
CASNTGGRPQHF
TGTGCCAGCAATACAGGGGGACGGCCCCAGCATTTT
>TRBV5-1|.|TRBJ1-4|.
CASSLWGVHEKLFF
TGCGCCAGCAGCTTGTGGGGGGTTCATGAAAAACTGTTTTTT
>TRBV10-2|TRBD1|TRBJ1-1|.
CASSGTVNTEAFF
TGCGCCAGCAGCGGGACAGTGAACACTGAAGCTTTCTTT
>TRBV19|.|TRBJ1-2|few
CASSDRRHGYTF
TGTGCCAGTAGTGACAGGAGACATGGCTACACCTTC
>TRBV5-6|TRBD2|TRBJ2-7|.
CASSSRLAGFDEQYF
TGTGCCAGCAGCTCCAGACTAGCGGGGTTCGACGAGCAGTACTTC
>TRBV4-1|.|TRBJ1-2|.
CASSQGEFYGYTF
TGCGCCAGCAGCCAAGGGGAGTTCTATGGCTACACCTTC
>TRBV7-2|TRBD1|TRBJ1-6|few
CASSPGGNSPLHF
TGTGCCAGCAGCCCAGGGGGGAATTCACCCCTCCACTTT
>TRBV6-5|.|TRBJ2-2|.
CASYGSNTGELFF
TGTGCCAGTTACGGGTCGAACACCGGGGAGCTGTTTTTT
>TRBV27|.|TRBJ1-5|.
CASSSQGYQPQHF
TGTGCCAGCAGTTCCCAGGGGTATCAGCCCCAGCATTTT
>TRBV5-6|.|TRBJ2-1|.
CASSLAGPYNEQFF
TGTGCCAGCAGCTTGGCAGGGCCATACAATGAGCAGTTCTTC
>TRBV30|TRBD1|TRBJ1-3|.
CAWSVPRGLSGNTIYF
TGTGCCTGGAGTGTACCCAGGGGGCTCTCTGGAAACACCATATATTTT
>TRBV20-1|.|TRBJ1-1|.
CSVAGNTEAFF
TGCAGTGTAGCGGGGAACACTGAAGCTTTCTTT
>TRBV15|TRBD2|TRBJ2-1|.
CATSRGGTSDEQFF
TGTGCCACCAGCAGAGGGGGGACTAGCGATGAGCAGTTCTTC
>TRBV5-6|.|TRBJ1-1|.
CASSTTGNTEAFF
TGTGCCAGCAGCACGACAGGGAACACTGAAGCTTTCTTT
>TRBV18|TRBD1|TRBJ2-2|.
CASSPDRGRTGELFF
TGTGCCAGCTCACCAGACAGGGGACGAACCGGGGAGCTGTTTTTT
>TRBV5-4|TRBD2|TRBJ2-7|once
CASSFRASGSYEQYF
TGTGCCAGCAGCTTCCGGGCTAGCGGGAGCTACGAGCAGTACTTC
>TRBV2|.|TRBJ1-5|.
CASSGDTQGQPQHF
TGTGCCAGCAGTGGGGACACACAGGGACAGCCCCAGCATTTT
>TRBV9|.|TRBJ2-5|.
CASSPRTTQETQYF
TGTGCCAGCAGCCCAAGGACAACCCAAGAGACCCAGTACTTC
>TRBV2|.|TRBJ1-2|once
CASRSDSLVGYTF
TGTGCCAGCAGATCGGACAGCTTAGTTGGCTACACCTTC
>TRBV27|TRBD2|TRBJ2-3|.
CASLAGGGTDTQYF
TGTGCCAGCCTAGCGGGGGGGGGCACAGATACGCAGTATTTT
>TRBV7-2|.|TRBJ1-5|.
CASSPAYGTGGQPQHF
TGTGCCAGCAGCCCAGCTTACGGCACGGGGGGTCAGCCCCAGCATTTT
>TRBV4-1|TRBD1|TRBJ1-2|.
CASSQVGTGAAIGGYTF
TGCGCCAGCAGCCAAGTGGGGACAGGGGCCGCAATAGGCGGCTACACCTTC
>TRBV5-5|.|TRBJ1-5|.
CASSSYGSNQPQHF
TGTGCCAGCAGCTCCTACGGTAGCAATCAGCCCCAGCATTTT
>TRBV5-1|TRBD1|TRBJ1-1|few
CASSPGTGLRDTEAFF
TGCGCCAGCAGCCCAGGGACAGGGTTAAGGGACACTGAAGCTTTCTTT
>TRBV3-1/TRBV3-2|.|TRBJ1-2|few
CASSPDRYYGYTF
TGTGCCAGCAGCCCCGACAGATACTATGGCTACACCTTC
>TRBV6-5|.|TRBJ2-1|.
CASSYSSGGAYNEQFF
TGTGCCAGCAGTTACTCGTCTGGCGGGGCTTACAATGAGCAGTTCTTC
>TRBV19|.|TRBJ2-2|.
CASQGPGELFF
TGTGCCAGTCAGGGTCCCGGGGAGCTGTTTTTT
>TRBV19|.|TRBJ1-1|.
CASEPLTGPNTEAFF
TGTGCCAGCGAGCCACTGACAGGACCTAACACTGAAGCTTTCTTT
>TRBV9|.|TRBJ1-6|.
CASSGFREDYNSPLHF
TGTGCCAGCAGCGGCTTCAGGGAAGACTATAATTCACCCCTCCACTTT
>TRBV7-8|.|TRBJ1-1|.
CASSPHPQGGTEAFF
TGTGCCAGCAGCCCCCACCCCCAGGGAGGCACTGAAGCTTTCTTT
>TRBV7-2|TRBD2|TRBJ2-5|few
CASSLDGGTQETQYF
TGTGCCAGCAGCTTGGACGGGGGGACCCAAGAGACCCAGTACTTC
>TRBV20-1|.|TRBJ1-1|.
CSARVAGATFF
TGCAGTGCTAGAGTGGCAGGGGCGACTTTCTTT
>TRBV4-2|TRBD2|TRBJ2-1|many
CASRKTSANSYNEQFF
TGTGCCAGCAGGAAAACTAGCGCCAACTCCTACAATGAGCAGTTCTTC
>TRBV27|.|TRBJ2-7|.
CASTPRGDQRYYEQYF
TGTGCCAGCACCCCCCGCGGGGACCAGCGTTACTACGAGCAGTACTTC
>TRBV4-2|.|TRBJ1-2|.
CASSQDAGQNYGYTF
TGTGCCAGCAGCCAAGACGCGGGTCAAAACTATGGCTACACCTTC